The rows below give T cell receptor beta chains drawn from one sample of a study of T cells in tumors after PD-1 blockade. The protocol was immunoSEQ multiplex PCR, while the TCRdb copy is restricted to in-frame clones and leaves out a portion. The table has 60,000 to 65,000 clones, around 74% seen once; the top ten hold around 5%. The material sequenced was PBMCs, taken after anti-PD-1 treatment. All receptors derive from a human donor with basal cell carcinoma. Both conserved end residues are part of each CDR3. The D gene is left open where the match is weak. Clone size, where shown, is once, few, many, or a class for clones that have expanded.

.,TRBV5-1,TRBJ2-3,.,CASSGGIQGGTQYF,TGCGCCAGCAGTGGGGGTATACAGGGCGGTACGCAGTATTTT
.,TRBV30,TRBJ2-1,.,CAWSVGRWSSYNEQFF,TGTGCCTGGAGTGTCGGACGGTGGAGCTCCTACAATGAGCAGTTCTTC
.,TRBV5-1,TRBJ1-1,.,CASSLGQSHEAFF,TGCGCCAGCAGCTTGGGGCAGAGCCATGAAGCTTTCTTT
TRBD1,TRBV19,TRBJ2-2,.,CASSTGQGAGPGELFF,TGTGCCAGTAGTACCGGACAGGGGGCGGGGCCCGGGGAGCTGTTTTTT
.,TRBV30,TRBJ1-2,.,CAWRFGGGLEGYTF,TGTGCCTGGAGATTCGGTGGGGGGCTGGAAGGCTACACCTTC
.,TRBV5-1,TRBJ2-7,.,CASSLEQAAYEQYF,TGCGCCAGCAGCTTGGAACAGGCCGCGTACGAGCAGTACTTC
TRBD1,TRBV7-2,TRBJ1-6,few,CASSEGGYSPLHF,TGTGCCAGCAGCGAAGGGGGCTATTCACCCCTCCACTTT
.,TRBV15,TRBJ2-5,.,CATSRGSGRGPSGETQYF,TGTGCCACCAGCAGGGGGTCGGGGCGGGGGCCTTCGGGTGAGACCCAGTACTTC
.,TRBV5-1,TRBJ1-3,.,CASSIQSGASGNTIYF,TGCGCCAGCAGCATACAGAGTGGGGCCTCTGGAAACACCATATATTTT
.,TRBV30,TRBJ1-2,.,CAWSAGNAVYGYTF,TGTGCCTGGAGTGCGGGCAACGCCGTATATGGCTACACCTTC
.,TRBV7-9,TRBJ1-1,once,CASSSRTGAGTEAFF,TGTGCCAGCAGCTCCAGAACCGGGGCCGGAACTGAAGCTTTCTTT
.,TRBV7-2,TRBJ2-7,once,CASTMRGREQYF,TGTGCCAGCACCATGCGGGGGCGCGAGCAGTACTTC
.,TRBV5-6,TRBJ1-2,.,CASSFGGNGYTF,TGTGCCAGCAGCTTTGGGGGGAATGGCTACACCTTC
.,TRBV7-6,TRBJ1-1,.,CASSPGNLGTEAFF,TGTGCCAGCAGCCCAGGGAACTTAGGAACTGAAGCTTTCTTT
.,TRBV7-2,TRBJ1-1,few,CASSSRGLMGEAFF,TGTGCCAGCAGCTCCCGAGGCCTGATGGGGGAAGCTTTCTTT
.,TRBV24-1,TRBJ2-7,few,CATSDGQLSEQYF,TGTGCCACCAGTGATGGACAGCTCTCCGAGCAGTACTTC
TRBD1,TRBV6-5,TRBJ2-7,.,CASSYRTGNYEQYF,TGTGCCAGCAGTTACAGGACAGGGAACTACGAGCAGTACTTC
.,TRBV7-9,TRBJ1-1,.,CASSLGLLMGTEAFF,TGTGCCAGCAGCTTAGGGCTGCTGATGGGCACTGAAGCTTTCTTT
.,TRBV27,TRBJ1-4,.,CASSSATNEKLFF,TGTGCCAGCAGTTCCGCAACTAATGAAAAACTGTTTTTT
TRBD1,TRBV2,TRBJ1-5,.,CASSGNLGQGKESNQPQHF,TGTGCCAGCAGTGGAAATCTTGGACAGGGGAAGGAGAGCAATCAGCCCCAGCATTTT
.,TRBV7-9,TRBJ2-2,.,CASSFMGDGTGELFF,TGTGCCAGCAGCTTTATGGGGGATGGAACCGGGGAGCTGTTTTTT
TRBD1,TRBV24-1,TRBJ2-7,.,CATSDFPRDRINEQYF,TGTGCCACCAGTGATTTCCCCCGGGACAGAATCAACGAGCAGTACTTC
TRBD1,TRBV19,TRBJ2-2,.,CASISGGPNTGELFF,TGTGCCAGTATCTCAGGGGGACCCAACACCGGGGAGCTGTTTTTT
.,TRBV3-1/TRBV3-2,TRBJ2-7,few,CASSPLIGYEQYF,TGTGCCAGCAGCCCGTTAATCGGCTACGAGCAGTACTTC
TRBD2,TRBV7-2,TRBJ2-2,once,CASSGGGATGELFF,TGTGCCAGCAGCGGCGGGGGGGCCACCGGGGAGCTGTTTTTT
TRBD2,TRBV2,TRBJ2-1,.,CASSGTSGHEQFF,TGTGCCAGCAGTGGGACTAGCGGTCATGAGCAGTTCTTC
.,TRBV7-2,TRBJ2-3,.,CASSSRWGGAGSTDTQYF,TGTGCCAGCAGCTCCCGGTGGGGGGGGGCCGGGAGCACAGATACGCAGTATTTT
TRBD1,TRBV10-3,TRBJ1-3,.,CAISSGQGGRNTIYF,TGTGCCATCAGTTCGGGACAGGGGGGAAGAAACACCATATATTTT
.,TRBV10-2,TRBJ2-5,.,CASSDLRGQETQYF,TGCGCCAGCAGTGACTTGCGGGGCCAAGAGACCCAGTACTTC
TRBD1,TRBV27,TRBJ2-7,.,CASSLGPDRDHEQYF,TGTGCCAGCAGTCTTGGCCCGGACAGGGACCACGAGCAGTACTTC
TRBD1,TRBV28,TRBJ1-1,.,CASSRAGTGSTEAFF,TGTGCCAGCAGCCGGGCCGGGACAGGCTCCACTGAAGCTTTCTTT
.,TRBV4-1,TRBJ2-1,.,CASSQVLSRRFSSYNEQFF,TGCGCCAGCAGCCAAGTTTTGTCCCGCAGGTTTAGCTCCTACAATGAGCAGTTCTTC
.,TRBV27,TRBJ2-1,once,CASSLSKRRDEQFF,TGTGCCAGCAGTTTATCGAAGCGCCGGGATGAGCAGTTCTTC
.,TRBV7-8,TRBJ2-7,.,CASSPEGYEQYF,TGTGCCAGCAGCCCAGAGGGCTACGAGCAGTACTTC
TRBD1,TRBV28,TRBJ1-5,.,CASSGGAGGFNQPQHF,TGTGCCAGCAGTGGGGGGGCAGGGGGTTTCAATCAGCCCCAGCATTTT
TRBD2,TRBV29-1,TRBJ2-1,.,CSVESVSGASYNEQFF,TGCAGCGTTGAATCTGTTAGCGGGGCATCCTACAATGAGCAGTTCTTC
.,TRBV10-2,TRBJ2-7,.,CASSDRISYEQYF,TGCGCCAGCAGTGACAGGATATCGTACGAGCAGTACTTC
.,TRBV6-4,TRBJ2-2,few,CASSQGPLTGELFF,TGTGCCAGCAGCCAGGGACCCCTAACCGGGGAGCTGTTTTTT
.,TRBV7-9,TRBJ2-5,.,CASSLRAGSTPSETQYF,TGTGCCAGCAGCTTAAGGGCCGGATCTACCCCCTCAGAGACCCAGTACTTC